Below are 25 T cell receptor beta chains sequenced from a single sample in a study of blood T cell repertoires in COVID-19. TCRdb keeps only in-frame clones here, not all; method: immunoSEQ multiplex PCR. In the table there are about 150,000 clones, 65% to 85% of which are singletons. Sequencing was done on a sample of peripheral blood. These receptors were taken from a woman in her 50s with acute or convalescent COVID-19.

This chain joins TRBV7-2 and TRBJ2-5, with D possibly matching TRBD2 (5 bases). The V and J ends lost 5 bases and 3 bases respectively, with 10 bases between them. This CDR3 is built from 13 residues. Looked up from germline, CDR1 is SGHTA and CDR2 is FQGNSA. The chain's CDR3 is CASSIDGEETQYF. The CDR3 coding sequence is TGTGCCAGCAGCATCGACGGGGAAGAGACCCAGTACTTC.

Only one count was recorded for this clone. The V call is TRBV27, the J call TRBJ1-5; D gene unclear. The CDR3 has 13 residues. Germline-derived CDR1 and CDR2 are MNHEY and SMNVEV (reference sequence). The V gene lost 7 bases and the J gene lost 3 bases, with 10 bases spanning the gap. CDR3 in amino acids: CASTVAANQPQHF. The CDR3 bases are TGTGCCAGCACCGTGGCGGCCAATCAGCCCCAGCATTTT.

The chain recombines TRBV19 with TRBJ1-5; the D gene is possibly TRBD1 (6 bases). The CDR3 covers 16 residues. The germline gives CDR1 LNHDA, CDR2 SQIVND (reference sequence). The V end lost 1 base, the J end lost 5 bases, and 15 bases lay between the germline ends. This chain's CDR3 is CASSIVTGRWDQPQHF. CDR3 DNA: TGTGCCAGTAGTATAGTTACAGGGAGATGGGATCAGCCCCAGCATTTT. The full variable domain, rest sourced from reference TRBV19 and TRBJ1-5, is DGGITQSPKYLFRKEGQNVTLSCEQNLNHDAMYWYRQDPGQGLRLIYYSQIVNDFQKGDIAEGYSVSREKKESFPLTVTSAQKNPTAFYLCASSIVTGRWDQPQHFGDGTRLSIL.

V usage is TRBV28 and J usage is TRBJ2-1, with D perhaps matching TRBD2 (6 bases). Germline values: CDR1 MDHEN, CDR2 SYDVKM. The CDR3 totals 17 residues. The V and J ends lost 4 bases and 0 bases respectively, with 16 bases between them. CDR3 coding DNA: TGTGCCAGCAGTTCCTCAGGGAACGGGGGCTCCTACAATGAGCAGTTCTTC. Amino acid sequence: CASSSSGNGGSYNEQFF. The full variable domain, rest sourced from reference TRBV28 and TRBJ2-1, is DVKVTQSSRYLVKRTGEKVFLECVQDMDHENMFWYRQDPGLGLRLIYFSYDVKMKEKGDIPEGYSVSREKKERFSLILESASTNQTSMYLCASSSSGNGGSYNEQFFGPGTRLTVL.

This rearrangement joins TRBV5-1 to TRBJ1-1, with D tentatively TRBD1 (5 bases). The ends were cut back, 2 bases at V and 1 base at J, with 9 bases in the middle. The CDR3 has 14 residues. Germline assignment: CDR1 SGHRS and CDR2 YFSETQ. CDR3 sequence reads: CASSLGGTNTEAFF. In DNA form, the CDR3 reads TGCGCCAGCAGCTTAGGAGGGACGAACACTGAAGCTTTCTTT.

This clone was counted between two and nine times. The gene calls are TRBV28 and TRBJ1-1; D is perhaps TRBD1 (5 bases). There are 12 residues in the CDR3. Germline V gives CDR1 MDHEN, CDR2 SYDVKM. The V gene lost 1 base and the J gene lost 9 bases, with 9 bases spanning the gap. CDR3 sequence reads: CASSLSGGKAFF. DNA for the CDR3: TGTGCCAGCAGTTTATCCGGGGGTAAAGCTTTCTTT.

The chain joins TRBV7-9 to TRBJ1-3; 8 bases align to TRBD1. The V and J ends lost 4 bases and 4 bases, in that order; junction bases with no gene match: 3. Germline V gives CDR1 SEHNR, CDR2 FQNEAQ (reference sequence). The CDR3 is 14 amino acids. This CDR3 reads CASSSRTGGNTIYF. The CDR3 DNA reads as TGTGCCAGCAGCTCCAGGACAGGGGGAAACACCATATATTTT.

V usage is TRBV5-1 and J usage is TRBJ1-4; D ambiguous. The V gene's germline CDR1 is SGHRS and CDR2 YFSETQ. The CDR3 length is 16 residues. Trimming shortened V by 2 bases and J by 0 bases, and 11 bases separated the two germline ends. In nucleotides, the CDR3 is TGCGCCAGCAGCTTAACGACGGACTCAACTAATGAAAAACTGTTTTTT. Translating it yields CASSLTTDSTNEKLFF.

CDR3 DNA sequence: TGTGCCAGCAGCTTAGCGCTCGAGGGATCACCCCTCCACTTT. Residues: CASSLALEGSPLHF. The chain combines TRBV7-9 with TRBJ1-6; D is undetermined. V was cut by 0 bases and J by 10 bases, with 10 bases left in between. Per the germline V gene, CDR1 is SEHNR and CDR2 is FQNEAQ (reference sequence). This CDR3 has 14 residues.

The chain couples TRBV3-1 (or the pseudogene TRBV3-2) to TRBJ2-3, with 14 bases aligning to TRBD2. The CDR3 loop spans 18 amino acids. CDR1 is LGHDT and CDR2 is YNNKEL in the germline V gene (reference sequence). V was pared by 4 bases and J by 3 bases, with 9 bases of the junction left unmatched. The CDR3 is CASSLFRLAGGKTDTQYF. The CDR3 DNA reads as TGTGCCAGCAGCCTCTTCAGACTAGCGGGGGGGAAGACAGATACGCAGTATTTT.

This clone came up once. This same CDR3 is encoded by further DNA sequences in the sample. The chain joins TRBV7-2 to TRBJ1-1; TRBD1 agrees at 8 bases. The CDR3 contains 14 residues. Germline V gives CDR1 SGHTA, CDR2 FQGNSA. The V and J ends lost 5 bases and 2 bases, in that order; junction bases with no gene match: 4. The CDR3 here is CASSLDRANTEAFF. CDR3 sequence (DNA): TGTGCCAGCAGCCTGGACAGGGCTAACACTGAAGCTTTCTTT.

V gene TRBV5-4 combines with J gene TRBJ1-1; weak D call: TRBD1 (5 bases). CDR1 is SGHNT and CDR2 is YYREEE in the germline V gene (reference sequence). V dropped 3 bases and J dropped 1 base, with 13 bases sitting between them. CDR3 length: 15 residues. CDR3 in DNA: TGTGCCAGCAGCTCACAGGCTTCCACGAACACTGAAGCTTTCTTT. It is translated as CASSSQASTNTEAFF.

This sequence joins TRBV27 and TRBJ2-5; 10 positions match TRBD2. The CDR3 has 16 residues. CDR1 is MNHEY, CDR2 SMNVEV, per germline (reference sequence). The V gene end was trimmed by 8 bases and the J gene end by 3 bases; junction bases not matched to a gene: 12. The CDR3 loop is CASSRSSGGLKETQYF. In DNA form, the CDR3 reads TGTGCCAGCTCCCGGTCTAGCGGGGGCCTGAAAGAGACCCAGTACTTC.

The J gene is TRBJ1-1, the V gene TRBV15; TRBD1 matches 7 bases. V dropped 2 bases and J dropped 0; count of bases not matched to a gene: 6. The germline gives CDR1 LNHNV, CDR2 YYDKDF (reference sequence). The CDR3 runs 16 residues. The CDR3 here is CATSRSATGMNTEAFF. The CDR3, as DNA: TGTGCCACCAGCAGATCGGCGACAGGGATGAACACTGAAGCTTTCTTT.

The CDR3 loop reads CSVGGEQYF. The CDR3 DNA reads TGCAGTGTGGGGGGCGAGCAGTACTTC. V and J are TRBV20-1 and TRBJ2-7; the D gene is possibly TRBD2 (6 bases). V gave up 7 bases and J gave up 6 bases, with 7 bases separating them. The CDR3 sequence is 9 residues long. CDR1 and CDR2 from the germline V gene are DFQATT and SNEGSKA (reference sequence).

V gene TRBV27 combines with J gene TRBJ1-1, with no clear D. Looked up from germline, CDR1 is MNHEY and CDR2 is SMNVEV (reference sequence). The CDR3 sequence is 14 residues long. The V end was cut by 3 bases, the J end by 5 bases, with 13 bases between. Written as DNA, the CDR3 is TGTGCCAGCAGTTTCGGCAGGCCCATTACTGAAGCTTTCTTT. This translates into CASSFGRPITEAFF.

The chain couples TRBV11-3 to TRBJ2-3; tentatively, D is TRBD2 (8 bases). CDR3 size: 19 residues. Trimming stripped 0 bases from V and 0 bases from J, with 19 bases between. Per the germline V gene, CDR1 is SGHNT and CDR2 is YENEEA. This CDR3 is CASSLEFGTAGESTDTQYF. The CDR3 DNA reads TGTGCCAGCAGCTTAGAATTCGGGACAGCGGGGGAGAGCACAGATACGCAGTATTTT.

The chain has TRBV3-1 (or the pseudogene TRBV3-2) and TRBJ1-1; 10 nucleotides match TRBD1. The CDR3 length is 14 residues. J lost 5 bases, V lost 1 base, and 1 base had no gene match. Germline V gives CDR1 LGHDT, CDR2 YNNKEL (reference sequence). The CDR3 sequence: CASSQGQGATEAFF. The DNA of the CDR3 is TGTGCCAGCAGCCAAGGACAGGGGGCAACTGAAGCTTTCTTT.

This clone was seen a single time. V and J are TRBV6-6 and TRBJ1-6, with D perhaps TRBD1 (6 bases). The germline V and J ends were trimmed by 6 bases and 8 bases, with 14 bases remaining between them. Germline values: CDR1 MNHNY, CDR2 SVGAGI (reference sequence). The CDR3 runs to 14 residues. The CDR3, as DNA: TGTGCCAGCAGATCCCAGGGGATTGATTCACCCCTCCACTTT. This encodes CASRSQGIDSPLHF.

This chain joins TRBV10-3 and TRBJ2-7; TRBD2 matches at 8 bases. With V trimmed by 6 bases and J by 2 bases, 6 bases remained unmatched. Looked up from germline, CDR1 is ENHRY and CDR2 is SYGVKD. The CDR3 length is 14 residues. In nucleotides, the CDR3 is TGTGCCATCAGCCCGGGACTAGACCCCTACGAGCAGTACTTC. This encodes CAISPGLDPYEQYF.

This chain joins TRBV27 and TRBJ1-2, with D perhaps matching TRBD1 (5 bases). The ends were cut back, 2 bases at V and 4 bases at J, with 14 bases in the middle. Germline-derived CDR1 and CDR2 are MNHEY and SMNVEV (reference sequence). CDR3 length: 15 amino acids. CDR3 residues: CASSLNRQNFYGYTF. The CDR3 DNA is TGTGCCAGCAGTTTAAACAGGCAGAACTTCTATGGCTACACCTTC.

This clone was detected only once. This CDR3 is CASSTQGYSLGEQYF. CDR3 DNA: TGTGCCAGCTCAACTCAGGGTTATTCCCTTGGGGAGCAGTACTTC. The rearrangement uses TRBV18 and TRBJ2-7, with a tentative D call TRBD1 (5 bases). Germline CDR1 reads KGHSH; CDR2 reads LQKENI. The V gene lost 5 bases and the J gene lost 7 bases, with 21 bases spanning the gap. This CDR3 is built from 15 residues.

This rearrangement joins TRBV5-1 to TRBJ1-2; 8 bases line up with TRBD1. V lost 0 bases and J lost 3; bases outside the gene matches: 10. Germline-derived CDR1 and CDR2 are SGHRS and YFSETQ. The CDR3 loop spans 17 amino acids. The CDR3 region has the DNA TGCGCCAGCAGCTTGGCAGGGGGCGGGGGTCGAGACTATGGCTACACCTTC. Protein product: CASSLAGGGGRDYGYTF.

CDR3: CAWSGGGGETYEQYF. The CDR3 bases are TGTGCCTGGAGCGGCGGGGGAGGGGAAACCTACGAGCAGTACTTC. V and J are TRBV30 and TRBJ2-7; 7 bases match TRBD2. Germline CDR1 and CDR2: GTSNPN and SVGIG (reference sequence). The CDR3 has 15 residues. With V trimmed by 3 bases and J by 2 bases, 10 bases remained unmatched.

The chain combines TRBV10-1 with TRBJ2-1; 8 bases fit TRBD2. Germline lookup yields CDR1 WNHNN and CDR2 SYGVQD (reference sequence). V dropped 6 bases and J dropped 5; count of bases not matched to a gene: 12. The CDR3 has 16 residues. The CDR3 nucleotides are TGCGCCAGCAGGTGTGGTCAGCGGGGGCCCAACAATGAGCAGTTCTTC. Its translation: CASRCGQRGPNNEQFF.